Following are 30 T cell receptor beta chains from one sample sequenced in a study of metastatic and nonmetastatic thyroid tumors. With MiXCR, TCRdb reprocessed the PCR reads. The sample yields over 65,000 clones, about 12% seen once. Prior to thyroid surgery, none of the patients had received any treatment. Sequencing was performed on tumor tissue. Receptor source: a female donor with papillary thyroid cancer or a benign thyroid nodule (not recorded which). Some clones in this sample may be carry-over from other donors' samples.

This clone was seen a handful of times. A single base separates this from a much larger clone, so it may be a read error. This chain links TRBV20-1 with TRBJ2-4; D is undetermined. The CDR3 has 15 residues. V was trimmed by 0 bases and J by 1 base, leaving 10 bases between them. Germline lookup yields CDR1 DFQATT and CDR2 SNEGSKA (reference sequence). CDR3 in amino acids: CSARDPVAAKNIQYF. The CDR3 DNA reads as TGCAGTGCTAGAGATCCGGTGGCGGCCAAAAACATTCAGTACTTC.

This clone was recorded many times. Other DNA sequences of this sample code for an identical CDR3. This rearrangement joins TRBV5-6 to TRBJ1-1; TRBD1 is a possible D gene (6 bases). The V gene's germline CDR1 is SGHDT and CDR2 YYEEEE. This CDR3 contains 13 residues. With 0 bases removed from V and 4 bases from J, the gap between germline ends came to 7 bases. The CDR3 coding sequence is TGTGCCAGCAGCTTGGGCAGGGGCACTGAAGCTTTCTTT. It specifies CASSLGRGTEAFF.

This clone was recorded many times. The chain couples TRBV11-3 to TRBJ2-2; D may be TRBD1 (5 bases). Germline CDR1 is SGHNT and CDR2 is YENEEA. The CDR3 runs 14 residues. With 7 bases removed from V and 3 bases from J, the gap between germline ends came to 12 bases. CDR3 in amino acids: CASTKTVDTGELFF. DNA for the CDR3: TGTGCCAGCACCAAGACAGTGGACACCGGGGAGCTGTTTTTT.

Remarks on this clone: At one end, the junction sequence differs from germline, possibly due to a read error. The rearrangement links TRBV20-1 to TRBJ2-2, with TRBD2 as a possible D gene (6 bases). Per germline, CDR1 DFQATT and CDR2 SNEGSKA (reference sequence). The CDR3 covers 16 residues. The CDR3 region is CSASGHPLSNTGGLFF. The CDR3, as DNA: TGCAGTGCTAGTGGGCACCCGCTCTCGAACACCGGGGGGCTGTTTTTT.

For this clone: The junction departs from the called germline gene at one end, perhaps through a read error. V usage is TRBV5-1 and J usage is TRBJ1-1; tentative D call: TRBD1 (5 bases). Germline CDR1 is SGHRS and CDR2 is YFSETQ. CDR3 length: 14 amino acids. The chain's CDR3 is CAISARGTNTGAFF. In nucleotides, the CDR3 is TGCGCCATCAGCGCCCGGGGGACGAACACTGGAGCTTTCTTT.

This clone has at least ten counts. This may be a read error: a much more frequent sequence differs by one nucleotide. The J gene is TRBJ2-1, the V gene TRBV2, with D perhaps matching TRBD1 or TRBD2 (6 bases each). Germline V gene lookup returns CDR1 SNHLY and CDR2 FYNNEI. The CDR3 extends over 13 amino acids. The V end lost 4 bases, the J end lost 9 bases, and 13 bases lay between the germline ends. CDR3 nucleotide sequence: TGTGCCAGCAGTGCCCAGGGGAGGACTGAGCAGTTCTTC. It is translated as CASSAQGRTEQFF. Full variable domain (outside the CDR3, taken from reference TRBV2 and TRBJ2-1): EPEVTQTPSHQVTQMGQEVILRCVPISNHLYFYWYRQILGQKVEFLVSFYNNEISEKSEIFDDQFSVERPDGSNFTLKIRSTKLEDSAMYFCASSAQGRTEQFFGPGTRLTVL.

The chain combines TRBV11-1 with TRBJ2-2; TRBD1 agrees at 7 bases. Per germline, CDR1 SGHAT and CDR2 FQDESV (reference sequence). J gave up 1 base and V 4 bases, and 9 bases lay outside the gene matches. The CDR3 spans 17 residues. The CDR3: CASSSLRGHQNTGELFF. The CDR3 DNA sequence: TGTGCCAGCAGCTCGCTGAGGGGGCACCAGAACACCGGGGAGCTGTTTTTT. The complete variable domain, with remaining parts taken from reference TRBV11-1 and TRBJ2-2, reads EAEVAQSPRYKITEKSQAVAFWCDPISGHATLYWYRQILGQGPELLVQFQDESVVDDSQLPKDRFSAERLKGVDSTLKIQPAELGDSAMYLCASSSLRGHQNTGELFFGEGSRLTVL.

With regard to this clone: Other DNA sequences in this specimen translate into the identical CDR3. This chain joins TRBV10-2 and TRBJ2-5; D is unclear. Trimming removed 3 bases from V and 1 base from J, with 0 bases in between. The CDR3 covers 11 residues. CDR1 and CDR2 from the germline V gene are WSHSY and SAAADI. The DNA of the CDR3 is TGCGCCAGCAGTGACCAAGAGACCCAGTACTTC. Amino acids: CASSDQETQYF.

This clone appeared many times. Other DNA variants within this sample encode the same CDR3. J is TRBJ1-6 and V is TRBV9, with D possibly TRBD1 on 5 matching bases. V shed 0 bases and J shed 10 bases, with 5 bases lying between them. This CDR3 spans 12 amino acids. Germline CDR1 reads SGDLS; CDR2 reads YYNGEE. The CDR3 sequence: CASSVGDSPLHF. In DNA, the CDR3 is TGTGCCAGCAGCGTAGGGGACTCACCCCTCCACTTT.

This clone was picked up many times. The rearrangement joins TRBV20-1 to TRBJ2-1; 8 nucleotides agree with TRBD2. V shed 3 bases, J shed 4 bases, and the junction held 5 bases outside the gene matches. The CDR3 consists of 14 residues. From germline, CDR1 is DFQATT and CDR2 SNEGSKA (reference sequence). This CDR3 is CSASVASGYNEQFF. The CDR3 DNA is TGCAGTGCTAGTGTCGCTAGCGGGTACAATGAGCAGTTCTTC.

This rearrangement joins TRBV6-2 or TRBV6-3 to TRBJ2-7; no reliable D call. V was pared by 4 bases and J by 2 bases, with 12 bases between. The V gene's germline CDR1 is MNHEY and CDR2 SVGEGT. CDR3 length equals 14 residues. Here the CDR3 reads CASSCLVRPYEQYF. The CDR3 nucleotides read TGTGCCAGCAGTTGCCTCGTCAGACCCTACGAGCAGTACTTC.

Only a few counts were recorded for this clone. The chain employs TRBV12-3 or TRBV12-4 and TRBJ2-1; the match to TRBD2 covers 7 bases. This CDR3 has 13 residues. V trimming: 2 bases; J trimming: 9 bases; junction bases outside the gene matches: 4. The CDR3: CASSLRLAGEQFF. CDR3 sequence (DNA): TGTGCCAGCAGTTTACGGTTAGCGGGTGAGCAGTTCTTC.

The table lists this clone with many counts. Since a much larger clone is just one base distant, this may be a read error. This CDR3 is also generated by other DNA sequences in the sample. J is TRBJ2-7 and V is TRBV20-1; a weak D match, TRBD2 (6 bases). The CDR3 is made up of 14 amino acids. Germline CDR1 and CDR2: DFQATT and SNEGSKA (reference sequence). The V end was cut by 1 base, the J end by 3 bases, with 13 bases between. The CDR3 sequence is CSARALGTHYEQYF. CDR3 nucleotide sequence: TGCAGTGCTAGAGCATTAGGGACTCACTACGAGCAGTACTTC.

This clone was found many times. This sample also contains other DNA sequences that code for the same CDR3. The rearrangement uses TRBV4-1 and TRBJ2-3; D possibly corresponds to TRBD1 (6 bases). Germline assignment: CDR1 MGHRA and CDR2 YSYEKL. V was cut by 5 bases and J by 0 bases, with 12 bases left in between. This CDR3 contains 15 residues. CDR3 nucleotides: TGCGCCAGCAGCTTTACAGGGCTGAGCACAGATACGCAGTATTTT. The encoded protein is CASSFTGLSTDTQYF.

This clone came up many times. Other DNA sequences from this sample encode an identical CDR3 as well. The rearrangement links TRBV5-1 to TRBJ1-5; D gene uncertain. Trimming cost V 0 bases and J 3 bases, with 7 bases left between them. The CDR3 runs 14 residues. Germline V lookup: CDR1 SGHRS, CDR2 YFSETQ. For the CDR3, the DNA is TGCGCCAGCAGCTTGGAGGGTGTCAATCAGCCCCAGCATTTT. Encoded protein: CASSLEGVNQPQHF.

A word on this clone: One end of the junction does not line up with germline, which may come from a read error. CDR3 bases: TGCATCGTTGTGTCGGGGGCCGATCAAATGCCCACTGAAGCTTTCTTT. This translates into CIVVSGADQMPTEAFF. This chain connects TRBV29-1 to TRBJ1-1; tentatively, D is TRBD1 (6 bases). Germline V gene data show CDR1 as SQVTM and CDR2 as ANQGSEA. There are 16 residues in the CDR3.

This clone was seen a handful of times. The chain links TRBV6-2 or TRBV6-3 to TRBJ2-1; 8 bases agree with TRBD2. This CDR3 contains 16 residues. V was pared by 6 bases and J by 4 bases, with 11 bases of the junction left unmatched. The germline V gene encodes CDR1 MNHEY and CDR2 SVGEGT. The CDR3 sequence is CASRNPTSGGYNEQFF. The CDR3 DNA reads as TGTGCCAGCAGGAATCCCACTAGCGGAGGGTACAATGAGCAGTTCTTC.

About this clone itself: This may be a read error, as it is one base from a much larger clone. V and J are TRBV5-6 and TRBJ1-4; no reliable D call. Per the germline V gene, CDR1 is SGHDT and CDR2 is YYEEEE. The CDR3 is 17 residues long. Deletions cut 3 bases from V and 2 bases from J, with 17 bases between. Written as DNA, the CDR3 is TGTGCCAGCAGCTACTACCTTTTAGTCGCGACTAATGAAAAACTGTTTTTT. Amino acids: CASSYYLLVATNEKLFF.

This clone occurred many times. The chain has TRBV24-1 and TRBJ2-1, with unresolved D. Trimming shortened V by 5 bases and J by 2 bases, and 9 bases separated the two germline ends. The length of the CDR3 is 14 residues. Germline lookup yields CDR1 KGHDR and CDR2 SFDVKD. This CDR3 reads CATSASPTYNEQFF. The DNA of the CDR3 is TGTGCCACCAGTGCCTCGCCAACCTACAATGAGCAGTTCTTC.

As concerns this clone: It may be a read error: a sequence one base away is much more abundant. The chain uses TRBV2 and TRBJ2-5; 8 bases agree with TRBD2. From germline, CDR1 is SNHLY and CDR2 FYNNEI. J was trimmed by 4 bases and V by 5 bases; bases with no gene match: 9. CDR3 length equals 15 residues. The DNA for the CDR3 is TGTGCCAGCAGTTACGGGACTAGTTTTGGAGAGACCCAGTACTTC. This translates into CASSYGTSFGETQYF.

This clone has at least ten counts. The same CDR3 arises from other DNA sequences in this sample as well. The CDR3 region has the DNA TGTGCCAGCTCACAGTACACCGGGGAGCTGTTTTTT. Protein: CASSQYTGELFF. The chain couples TRBV6-1 to TRBJ2-2, with D uncertain. V was shortened by 8 bases and J by 3 bases, with 7 bases between the two germline ends. This CDR3 has 12 amino acids. The germline V gene has CDR1 MNHNS and CDR2 SASEGT.

Turning to this clone: This may come from a read error, since a much larger clone is one base off. The rearrangement uses TRBV9 and TRBJ2-3; D is uncertain. This CDR3 has 14 amino acids. Germline V gene sequence: CDR1 SGDLS, CDR2 YYNGEE. CDR3 sequence reads: CASSESDGTYTQYF. CDR3 sequence (DNA): TGTGCCAGCAGTGAGTCGGATGGCACATATACGCAGTATTTT.

Many counts were recorded for this clone. J is TRBJ2-1 and V is TRBV6-1, with unresolved D. The CDR3 length is 14 residues. Germline CDR1 is MNHNS and CDR2 is SASEGT. Trimming removed 3 bases at V and 5 bases at J, with 11 bases between. The CDR3 nucleotides read TGTGCCAGCAGTGATGAGGTTTGGGACAATGAGCAGTTCTTC. Residues: CASSDEVWDNEQFF.

This clone was seen repeatedly, ten times or more. The CDR3 nucleotides are TGCAGTGGGAGAGGGACTAGCTTTTACAATGAGCAGTTCTTC. Its translation is CSGRGTSFYNEQFF. The V call is TRBV20-1, the J call TRBJ2-1, with 9 bases that match TRBD2. CDR3 size: 14 residues. Germline lookup yields CDR1 DFQATT and CDR2 SNEGSKA (reference sequence). Trimming took 7 bases from V and 4 from J; bases not matched to a gene: 8.

On this clone: Given a much more abundant clone one base away, this may be a read error. The identical CDR3 is also encoded by other nucleotide sequences in the sample. The chain links TRBV18 to TRBJ2-1; D unclear. With 3 bases removed from V and 8 bases from J, the gap between germline ends came to 5 bases. Germline CDR1 is KGHSH and CDR2 is LQKENI. The CDR3 length is 11 residues. The CDR3 DNA is TGTGCCAGCTCACCGGCGGATGAGCAGTTCTTC. It codes for CASSPADEQFF.

This clone was counted at least ten times. This chain links TRBV7-3 with TRBJ2-3; D is undetermined. Germline CDR1 SGHTA, CDR2 FQGTGA. This CDR3 contains 13 residues. Trimming took 1 base from V and 2 from J, leaving 4 bases between them. In nucleotides, the CDR3 is TGTGCCAGCAGCTTAAACCCCACAGATACGCAGTATTTT. Amino acid sequence: CASSLNPTDTQYF.

This rearrangement joins TRBV11-1 to TRBJ2-3; D gene uncertain. The V gene's germline CDR1 is SGHAT and CDR2 FQDESV (reference sequence). V gave up 0 bases and J gave up 0 bases, with 10 bases separating them. The CDR3 sequence is 16 residues long. The CDR3 region has the DNA TGTGCCAGCAGCTTAGCTCACGCGGTAAGCACAGATACGCAGTATTTT. Translating it yields CASSLAHAVSTDTQYF.

This clone was counted ten times or more. The sample contains more than one DNA sequence encoding this CDR3. The chain uses TRBV2 and TRBJ2-3, with D maybe TRBD2 (7 bases). V dropped 7 bases and J dropped 4 bases, with 18 bases sitting between them. The length of the CDR3 is 15 residues. Germline CDR1 is SNHLY and CDR2 is FYNNEI. CDR3 nucleotides: TGTGCCAGCAAGGGGGGGCACCCTAATCCAGATACGCAGTATTTT. It yields the protein CASKGGHPNPDTQYF.

There are many counts of this clone. The chain recombines TRBV24-1 with TRBJ2-3; D is uncertain. CDR1 and CDR2 from the germline V gene are KGHDR and SFDVKD. The CDR3 sequence is 14 residues long. V was cut by 6 bases and J by 0 bases, with 9 bases left in between. The CDR3 sequence: CATSKDPSTDTQYF. The CDR3 nucleotides are TGTGCCACCAGTAAAGACCCTAGCACAGATACGCAGTATTTT.

This clone occurred many times. The chain has TRBV12-3 or TRBV12-4 and TRBJ1-2; tentatively, D is TRBD1 (6 bases). Trimming removed 1 base at V and 5 bases at J, with 11 bases between. This CDR3 has 14 amino acids. CDR3 nucleotides: TGTGCCAGCAGTTTAGGCAGGGGCGCATATGGCTACACCTTC. Residues: CASSLGRGAYGYTF.